Below, 32 T cell receptor beta chains from the same sample are listed, as sequenced in a study of shared clonotypes between healthy human individuals. TCRdb's table, derived via immunoSEQ multiplex PCR, lists solely in-frame clones and lacks some. In the table there are over 850,000 clones, 70% to 80% of which are singletons. The sequenced sample was memory CD4+ T cells from PBMCs. Described subset: CD45RA-negative fraction. All receptors come from a man in his late teens or twenties in good health. Some clones in this sample may be carry-over from other donors' samples.

This clone was counted a few times. The CDR3 here is CSPANTEAFF. CDR3 bases: TGCAGTCCCGCCAACACTGAAGCTTTCTTT. The chain uses TRBV20-1 and TRBJ1-1, with D unresolved. V shed 8 bases and J shed 2 bases, with 6 bases lying between them. The CDR3 spans 10 residues. Germline V gives CDR1 DFQATT, CDR2 SNEGSKA (reference sequence).

The V gene is TRBV19, the J gene TRBJ2-2; possibly TRBD1 for D (6 bases). V was pared by 6 bases and J by 3 bases, with 17 bases between. The CDR3 is made up of 16 amino acids. Germline V lookup: CDR1 LNHDA, CDR2 SQIVND (reference sequence). The CDR3 sequence: CASRAWAGVYTGELFF. DNA for the CDR3: TGTGCCAGTAGGGCTTGGGCAGGGGTATACACCGGGGAGCTGTTTTTT.

Comments on this clone: Other DNA sequences in the same sample also yield this CDR3. The J gene is TRBJ2-3, the V gene TRBV15; 9 nucleotides line up with TRBD2. Per the germline V gene, CDR1 is LNHNV and CDR2 is YYDKDF (reference sequence). This CDR3 region has 16 residues. V gave up 1 base and J gave up 0 bases; unmatched junction bases: 2. CDR3: CATSRGLAASTDTQYF. The CDR3 nucleotides are TGTGCCACCAGCAGAGGACTAGCGGCAAGCACAGATACGCAGTATTTT.

The chain uses TRBV15 and TRBJ1-5, with 7 positions matching TRBD1. The CDR3 length is 17 residues. Germline-derived CDR1 and CDR2 are LNHNV and YYDKDF (reference sequence). V was pared by 0 bases and J by 5 bases, with 10 bases of the junction left unmatched. The DNA for the CDR3 is TGTGCCACCAGCAGAGATCAGCGAGGACAGGATTATCAGCCCCAGCATTTT. Protein sequence: CATSRDQRGQDYQPQHF.

The chain carries TRBV7-2 and TRBJ2-7; TRBD1 matches 12 bases. Trimming took 5 bases from V and 5 from J; bases not matched to a gene: 7. Germline V gene lookup returns CDR1 SGHTA and CDR2 FQGNSA. This CDR3 is 15 amino acids long. The CDR3 reads CASSRHGTGGDEQYF. The CDR3 nucleotides read TGTGCCAGCAGCCGTCATGGGACAGGGGGCGACGAGCAGTACTTC.

Worth noting for this clone: In the same sample, other DNA sequences code for this CDR3. The chain joins TRBV5-1 to TRBJ2-1; 14 nucleotides agree with TRBD2. CDR3 length: 15 amino acids. The germline V gene has CDR1 SGHRS and CDR2 YFSETQ. Unmatched junction bases numbered 2, after V lost 2 bases and J lost 7 bases. The CDR3 region is CASSFGLAGGNEQFF. CDR3 bases: TGCGCCAGCAGCTTCGGACTAGCGGGAGGTAATGAGCAGTTCTTC. Drawing the rest from reference TRBV5-1 and TRBJ2-1, the complete variable domain is KAGVTQTPRYLIKTRGQQVTLSCSPISGHRSVSWYQQTPGQGLQFLFEYFSETQRNKGNFPGRFSGRQFSNSRSEMNVSTLELGDSALYLCASSFGLAGGNEQFFGPGTRLTVL.

The chain is built from TRBV6-5 and TRBJ2-1; D perhaps matches TRBD1 (5 bases). Germline loops: CDR1 MNHEY, CDR2 SVGAGI. V gave up 2 bases and J gave up 1 base, with 12 bases separating them. The CDR3 consists of 16 residues. CDR3 loop: CASSYGRTQSYNEQFF. DNA of the CDR3: TGTGCCAGCAGTTACGGAAGGACACAGTCCTACAATGAGCAGTTCTTC.

The chain combines TRBV5-4 with TRBJ2-7; TRBD1 or TRBD2 may be the D gene (6 bases each). Germline CDR1 SGHNT, CDR2 YYREEE (reference sequence). The CDR3 loop spans 13 amino acids. Trimming took 4 bases from V and 3 from J, leaving 11 bases between them. DNA for the CDR3: TGTGCCAGCAGCCGCGGGACATACTACGAGCAGTACTTC. Its translation is CASSRGTYYEQYF.

This chain uses TRBV4-3 with TRBJ2-5; D not resolved. Trimming took 1 base from V and 5 from J, leaving 8 bases between them. CDR3 length: 13 amino acids. CDR1 and CDR2 (germline): LGHNA, YSLEER. This CDR3 reads CASSQGIDETQYF. The CDR3 DNA follows: TGCGCCAGCAGCCAAGGAATAGACGAGACCCAGTACTTC.

The chain has TRBV2 and TRBJ2-7, with 8 bases lining up with TRBD2. The CDR3 covers 15 residues. Germline lookup yields CDR1 SNHLY and CDR2 FYNNEI. The V gene end was trimmed by 7 bases and the J gene end by 0 bases; junction bases not matched to a gene: 8. In DNA form, the CDR3 reads TGTGCCAGCAAGCCCCCGGGACTAGTCTCCTACGAGCAGTACTTC. This translates into CASKPPGLVSYEQYF. Based on the CDR3 plus reference TRBV2 and TRBJ2-7, the full variable domain is EPEVTQTPSHQVTQMGQEVILRCVPISNHLYFYWYRQILGQKVEFLVSFYNNEISEKSEIFDDQFSVERPDGSNFTLKIRSTKLEDSAMYFCASKPPGLVSYEQYFGPGTRLTVT.

The chain combines TRBV9 with TRBJ1-3, with D unresolved. This CDR3 is built from 13 residues. The ends were cut back, 3 bases at V and 4 bases at J, with 8 bases in the middle. Per germline, CDR1 SGDLS and CDR2 YYNGEE. The CDR3 loop reads CASSDHAGNTIYF. DNA of the CDR3: TGTGCCAGCAGCGATCATGCGGGAAACACCATATATTTT. Using reference TRBV9 and TRBJ1-3 for the parts outside the CDR3, the full variable domain is DSGVTQTPKHLITATGQRVTLRCSPRSGDLSVYWYQQSLDQGLQFLIQYYNGEERAKGNILERFSAQQFPDLHSELNLSSLELGDSALYFCASSDHAGNTIYFGEGSWLTVV.

The J gene is TRBJ1-1, the V gene TRBV19, with D possibly matching TRBD1 (6 bases). Trimming removed 0 bases from V and 5 bases from J, with 10 bases in between. This CDR3 comprises 14 residues. From germline, CDR1 is LNHDA and CDR2 SQIVND (reference sequence). The DNA for the CDR3 is TGTGCCAGTAGTATAGACGACAGGTGGACTGAAGCTTTCTTT. Translating it yields CASSIDDRWTEAFF.

The genes are TRBV18 and TRBJ2-1; weak D call: TRBD2 (5 bases). The germline V and J ends were trimmed by 3 bases and 3 bases, with 6 bases remaining between them. The CDR3 runs 13 residues. Germline CDR1 is KGHSH and CDR2 is LQKENI. The DNA of the CDR3 is TGTGCCAGCTCACCCGGGGACTACAATGAGCAGTTCTTC. Amino acid sequence: CASSPGDYNEQFF.

The chain joins TRBV4-1 to TRBJ1-4; 7 bases match TRBD1. The V gene end was trimmed by 4 bases and the J gene end by 4 bases; junction bases not matched to a gene: 9. The CDR3 covers 16 residues. Germline-derived CDR1 and CDR2 are MGHRA and YSYEKL. CDR3 sequence: CASSLQGRPYNEKLFF. CDR3 coding DNA: TGCGCCAGCAGCCTACAGGGGCGTCCTTATAATGAAAAACTGTTTTTT.

The CDR3 DNA follows: TGTGCCTGGAGTTCCTCGATCAGGGGCGAGCAGTACTTC. The encoded protein is CAWSSSIRGEQYF. The V gene is TRBV30, the J gene TRBJ2-7; maybe TRBD1 (6 bases). Trimming removed 2 bases from V and 6 bases from J, with 14 bases in between. Germline assignment: CDR1 GTSNPN and CDR2 SVGIG (reference sequence). This CDR3 comprises 13 residues.

The J gene is TRBJ1-1, the V gene TRBV6-4; TRBD1 agrees at 8 bases. After removal of 6 bases from V and 2 bases from J, the junction contained 5 bases not matched to a gene. The length of the CDR3 is 14 residues. Germline V gene lookup returns CDR1 MRHNA and CDR2 SNTAGT. CDR3 region: CASRLTGVNTEAFF. The CDR3 DNA reads as TGTGCCAGCAGGCTGACAGGGGTTAACACTGAAGCTTTCTTT.

The V call is TRBV19, the J call TRBJ1-1; D ambiguous. This CDR3 is 16 amino acids long. V was clipped by 4 bases and J by 2 bases, with 17 bases between them. Looked up from germline, CDR1 is LNHDA and CDR2 is SQIVND (reference sequence). CDR3 sequence: CASSTILLGFNTEAFF. In DNA form, the CDR3 reads TGTGCCAGTAGTACTATCCTCCTGGGTTTCAACACTGAAGCTTTCTTT. Full variable domain (outside the CDR3, taken from reference TRBV19 and TRBJ1-1): DGGITQSPKYLFRKEGQNVTLSCEQNLNHDAMYWYRQDPGQGLRLIYYSQIVNDFQKGDIAEGYSVSREKKESFPLTVTSAQKNPTAFYLCASSTILLGFNTEAFFGQGTRLTVV.

This chain connects TRBV5-4 to TRBJ2-5; 7 positions agree with TRBD1. Unmatched junction bases numbered 11, after V lost 4 bases and J lost 5 bases. The CDR3 consists of 15 residues. Per the germline V gene, CDR1 is SGHNT and CDR2 is YYREEE (reference sequence). The CDR3 protein is CASSTQGSRRETQYF. CDR3 DNA: TGTGCCAGCAGCACACAGGGGAGCAGGAGGGAGACCCAGTACTTC. Complete variable domain (other parts from reference TRBV5-4 and TRBJ2-5): ETGVTQSPTHLIKTRGQQVTLRCSSQSGHNTVSWYQQALGQGPQFIFQYYREEENGRGNFPPRFSGLQFPNYSSELNVNALELDDSALYLCASSTQGSRRETQYFGPGTRLLVL.

About this clone itself: Within the sample, other DNA sequences also encode this same CDR3. The J gene is TRBJ2-5, the V gene TRBV5-1; D call uncertain. Trimming took 0 bases from V and 5 from J, leaving 8 bases between them. Germline assignment: CDR1 SGHRS and CDR2 YFSETQ. The CDR3 is 13 residues long. CDR3 sequence: CASSLGPEETQYF. Written as DNA, the CDR3 is TGCGCCAGCAGCTTGGGGCCGGAGGAGACCCAGTACTTC.

V usage is TRBV7-8 and J usage is TRBJ1-5, with D maybe TRBD1 (6 bases). Between the trimmed V and J ends, which lost 7 bases and 0 bases, there was a span of 25 bases. The CDR3 length is 19 residues. The germline V gene has CDR1 SGHVS and CDR2 FQNEAQ. CDR3 DNA: TGTGCCAGCACCCTTAGGGGGGGGCAGAAAATATATAGCAATCAGCCCCAGCATTTT. Protein: CASTLRGGQKIYSNQPQHF.

V usage is TRBV28 and J usage is TRBJ2-2; D is possibly TRBD2 (6 bases). Trimming took 10 bases from V and 4 from J, leaving 13 bases between them. This CDR3 is built from 13 residues. Germline CDR1 is MDHEN and CDR2 is SYDVKM. DNA of the CDR3: TGTGCCATCCCGACAGCGGGCACCGGGGAGCTGTTTTTT. Protein: CAIPTAGTGELFF.

The chain is built from TRBV6-6 and TRBJ1-5; D call uncertain. Deletions cut 6 bases from V and 7 bases from J, with 10 bases between. CDR1 MNHNY and CDR2 SVGAGI come from the germline V gene (reference sequence). CDR3 length: 12 residues. The CDR3 DNA reads as TGTGCCAGCAGCCCCCCCATACAGCCCCAGCATTTT. Translated: CASSPPIQPQHF.

The V and J genes are TRBV18 and TRBJ2-7; TRBD2 aligns across 9 bases. CDR1 and CDR2 from the germline V gene are KGHSH and LQKENI. The trim removed 2 bases at V and 7 bases at J, leaving 6 bases unmatched. This CDR3 is 14 amino acids long. CDR3 nucleotides: TGTGCCAGCTCACCAAGGACTAGCGAATGGGAGCAGTACTTC. Residues: CASSPRTSEWEQYF.

The chain is built from TRBV4-2 and TRBJ2-1; 7 bases fit TRBD1. The CDR3 has 16 residues. V dropped 3 bases and J dropped 7; count of bases not matched to a gene: 12. The germline V gene encodes CDR1 LGHNA and CDR2 YNFKEQ. In DNA form, the CDR3 reads TGTGCCAGCAGCCACATAGACAGGGCAGGGGAAAATGAGCAGTTCTTC. Its translation: CASSHIDRAGENEQFF.

V is TRBV7-8 and J is TRBJ2-5; 8 nucleotides agree with TRBD1. After removal of 2 bases from V and 2 bases from J, the junction contained 1 base not matched to a gene. The CDR3 is made up of 14 amino acids. From germline, CDR1 is SGHVS and CDR2 FQNEAQ. CDR3 amino acids: CASSLRTGQETQYF. In nucleotides, the CDR3 is TGTGCCAGCAGCTTAAGGACAGGGCAAGAGACCCAGTACTTC.

The chain combines TRBV18 with TRBJ2-7; a possible D gene is TRBD1 (6 bases). This CDR3 comprises 14 residues. The V and J ends lost 3 bases and 3 bases respectively, with 12 bases between them. From germline, CDR1 is KGHSH and CDR2 LQKENI. As DNA, the CDR3 is TGTGCCAGCTCACCGGACAGTAGCAACTACGAGCAGTACTTC. Translated: CASSPDSSNYEQYF.

This rearrangement joins TRBV7-2 to TRBJ1-1; the match to TRBD1 covers 8 bases. Germline CDR1 SGHTA, CDR2 FQGNSA. V trimming: 5 bases; J trimming: 1 base; junction bases outside the gene matches: 9. This CDR3 is built from 16 residues. CDR3 coding DNA: TGTGCCAGCAGCCCCATCCCGACAGGGGCGAACACTGAAGCTTTCTTT. Translation gives CASSPIPTGANTEAFF. Full variable domain (outside the CDR3, taken from reference TRBV7-2 and TRBJ1-1): GAGVSQSPSNKVTEKGKDVELRCDPISGHTALYWYRQSLGQGLEFLIYFQGNSAPDKSGLPSDRFSAERTGGSVSTLTIQRTQQEDSAVYLCASSPIPTGANTEAFFGQGTRLTVV.

The chain links TRBV25-1 to TRBJ1-5; D is uncertain. Germline CDR1 reads MGHDK; CDR2 reads SYGVNS. This CDR3 region has 14 residues. Deletions cut 4 bases from V and 3 bases from J, with 10 bases between. The CDR3 reads CASSGGGSNQPQHF. CDR3 nucleotides: TGTGCCAGCAGTGGGGGAGGGTCCAATCAGCCCCAGCATTTT.

This clone was recorded once. The V gene is TRBV5-4, the J gene TRBJ1-2, with 9 bases identical to TRBD1. The junction had 7 bases not matched to a gene; V was cut back by 0 bases and J by 7 bases. Germline CDR1 is SGHNT and CDR2 is YYREEE (reference sequence). The CDR3 totals 15 residues. CDR3 protein: CASSLDKQGAFGYTF. The DNA for the CDR3 is TGTGCCAGCAGCTTGGACAAACAGGGGGCTTTTGGCTACACCTTC.

J is TRBJ1-5 and V is TRBV19, with a weak D call TRBD1 (5 bases). Per germline, CDR1 LNHDA and CDR2 SQIVND (reference sequence). V was cut by 3 bases and J by 0 bases, with 12 bases left in between. This CDR3 comprises 16 residues. The CDR3 loop reads CASSIRGSDSNQPQHF. CDR3 in DNA: TGTGCCAGTAGTATTAGGGGCAGCGATAGCAATCAGCCCCAGCATTTT.

This clone was seen a handful of times. The V call is TRBV5-4, the J call TRBJ2-5, with no clear D. This CDR3 is 13 amino acids long. Germline V gene lookup returns CDR1 SGHNT and CDR2 YYREEE (reference sequence). Trimming removed 2 bases at V and 3 bases at J, with 8 bases between. The CDR3 is CASSLGAEETQYF. In DNA form, the CDR3 reads TGTGCCAGCAGCTTAGGAGCAGAAGAGACCCAGTACTTC.

A note on this clone: This sample includes further DNA sequences coding for the same CDR3. This chain connects TRBV6-1 to TRBJ2-2; D unclear. V lost 1 base to trimming and J lost 9 bases, with 6 bases between them. This CDR3 is 12 amino acids long. Germline assignment: CDR1 MNHNS and CDR2 SASEGT. CDR3 sequence reads: CASSEGGRELFF. CDR3 sequence (DNA): TGTGCCAGCAGTGAAGGAGGTCGGGAGCTGTTTTTT.